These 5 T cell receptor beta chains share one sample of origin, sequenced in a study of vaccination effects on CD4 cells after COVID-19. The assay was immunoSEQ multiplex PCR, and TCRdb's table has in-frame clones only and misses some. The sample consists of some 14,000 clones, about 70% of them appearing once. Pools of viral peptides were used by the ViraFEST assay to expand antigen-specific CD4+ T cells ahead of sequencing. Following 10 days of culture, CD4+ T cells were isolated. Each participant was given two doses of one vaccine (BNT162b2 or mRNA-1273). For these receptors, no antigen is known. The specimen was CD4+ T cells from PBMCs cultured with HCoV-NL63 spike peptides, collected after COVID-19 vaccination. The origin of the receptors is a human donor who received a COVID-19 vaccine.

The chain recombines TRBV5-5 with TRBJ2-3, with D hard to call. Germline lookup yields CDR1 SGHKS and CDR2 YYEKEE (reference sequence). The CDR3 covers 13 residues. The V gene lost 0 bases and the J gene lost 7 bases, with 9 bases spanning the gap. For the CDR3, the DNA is TGTGCCAGCAGCTTGGACTCAGAGTATACGCAGTATTTT. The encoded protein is CASSLDSEYTQYF.

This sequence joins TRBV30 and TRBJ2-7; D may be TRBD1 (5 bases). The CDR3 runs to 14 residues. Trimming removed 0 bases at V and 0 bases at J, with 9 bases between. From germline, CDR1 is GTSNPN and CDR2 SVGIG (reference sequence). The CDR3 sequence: CAWSVLQDSYEQYF. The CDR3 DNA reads TGTGCCTGGAGTGTACTACAGGACTCCTACGAGCAGTACTTC.

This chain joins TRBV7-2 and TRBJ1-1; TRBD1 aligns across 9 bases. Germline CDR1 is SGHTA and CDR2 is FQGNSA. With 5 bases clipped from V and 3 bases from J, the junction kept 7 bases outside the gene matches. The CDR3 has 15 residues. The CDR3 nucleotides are TGTGCCAGCAGCCCAGTACAGGGGGCGGACACTGAAGCTTTCTTT. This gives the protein CASSPVQGADTEAFF.

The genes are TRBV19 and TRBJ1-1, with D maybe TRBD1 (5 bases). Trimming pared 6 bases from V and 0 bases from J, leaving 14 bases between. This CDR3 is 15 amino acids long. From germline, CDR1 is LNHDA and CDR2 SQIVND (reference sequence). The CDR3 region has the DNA TGTGCCAGTAGAGAGGGGCGGGTTCTGAACACTGAAGCTTTCTTT. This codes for CASREGRVLNTEAFF. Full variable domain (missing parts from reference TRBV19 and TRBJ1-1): DGGITQSPKYLFRKEGQNVTLSCEQNLNHDAMYWYRQDPGQGLRLIYYSQIVNDFQKGDIAEGYSVSREKKESFPLTVTSAQKNPTAFYLCASREGRVLNTEAFFGQGTRLTVV.

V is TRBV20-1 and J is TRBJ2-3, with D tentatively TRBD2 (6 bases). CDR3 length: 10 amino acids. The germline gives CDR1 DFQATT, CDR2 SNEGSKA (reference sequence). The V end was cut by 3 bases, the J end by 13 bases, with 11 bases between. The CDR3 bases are TGCAGTGCTAGCCGGGACTTGGAGTATTTT. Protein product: CSASRDLEYF.